Described below is a single TCR beta chain sequence and its context. What antigen it recognizes has not been identified. Base quality data are lacking; no much larger clone is found one base away. Per the germline V gene, SGDLS is the CDR1 and YYNGEE is the CDR2. A distance of 5 bases separates the germline ends of V and J, which lose 4 bases and 1 base respectively. The CDR3 goes from the cysteine to the phenylalanine over 12 residues. Only the CDR3 DNA stays, 36 bases, in frame from base 1. This specimen comes from a study of blood T cell repertoires in COVID-19 (TCRdb year 2020). The study in broad terms: Collaborator samples came from the United States, Italy and Spain and covered acute and convalescent phases of COVID-19. The material from the prospective study consisted of cDNA or gDNA derived from T cells, B-cell-depleted T cells, or PBMCs. Deeply sampled blood TCRbeta repertoires from subjects exposed to, actively infected with, or recovered from COVID-19 were included in the dataset. The repertoires were made available in a free public database intended to serve as a resource for research on the immune response to SARS-CoV-2. Samples came from the ongoing ImmuneRACE study (first 160 participants) plus 1,254 subjects from 6 global collaborators. The sample metadata nearly always contained a de-identified subject ID, COVID-19 status, age in years and sex. Where available, HLA class I and class II types were taken from metadata supplied by the sample provider and were not determined by assay-based typing.

General study outcomes and caveats: Clinical and demographic metadata were provided uncurated, with the amount varying by source and participant.

Enrolling through a virtual design, the prospective study's participants ranged in age from roughly 18 to 95 years and lived across about two dozen United States geographic areas. To assign participants to cohorts, the prospective study relied on clinical history that participants themselves reported in a screening survey and a study questionnaire. In the prospective study, whole blood, serum and a nasopharyngeal or oropharyngeal swab were collected from each participant by mobile phlebotomists. Participants in the prospective study had the option to provide additional blood draws and questionnaires over an approximately 2-month period. Before DNA extraction, prospective study blood samples were shipped either frozen or at room temperature. The immunoSEQ Assay, a bias-controlled multiplex PCR, was used to amplify TCRbeta CDR3 regions from genomic DNA. The source study handled its data this way. The number of nucleated cells in each sample was estimated by amplification of reference gene primers within the assay. To quantify the absolute abundance of each unique TCRbeta CDR3 rearrangement, sequence reads were collapsed and filtered. Productive Simpson clonality was computed per sample as the square root of Simpson's diversity index over productive rearrangements. TCRdb took over this immuneACCESS table, retaining in-frame rearrangements with V and J assigned. Such tables are incomplete; in checked studies, under half of the missing clones stem from an unresolved V gene, and the remainder is unexplained. That table gives V, J and clone size, and the DNA gave D and trimming. A total of 150,000 to 200,000 clones appear in this sample, roughly 87% of them only once. In total, the top ten clones hold under 3% of the sample.

This sequence uses TRBV9 and TRBJ1-2; the D gene is unclear. The sequenced sample consisted of PBMCs or T cells enriched from blood (not recorded which). The sequence was obtained from a woman aged 40 to 55 with acute COVID-19. The CDR3 region has the sequence CASSRSNYGYTF. The nucleotide sequence reads as follows: TGTGCCAGCAGCAGGAGTAACTATGGCTACACCTTC.